The 9 T cell receptor beta chains below come from one sample, sequenced in a study of T cell repertoires in cytomegalovirus infection. Their cognate antigens are unknown. MiXCR was run by TCRdb on the reads, yielding one entry per CDR3 protein. This table has 570,000 or so distinct CDR3 sequences, about 40% appearing once. The material was cultured PBMCs, obtained from culture after CMV antigen stimulation. Source of these receptors: a human donor in good health (CMV status not recorded). Some clones in this sample may be carry-over from other donors' samples.

This chain uses TRBV11-2 with TRBJ2-1; tentatively, D is TRBD2 (6 bases). This CDR3 spans 15 amino acids. Trimming removed 4 bases from V and 7 bases from J, with 17 bases in between. Germline V gene sequence: CDR1 SGHAT, CDR2 FQNNGV. CDR3 bases: TGTGCCAGCAGCTCCCATAGCGGCGAGTGGAATGAGCAGTTCTTC. Protein: CASSSHSGEWNEQFF.

This clonotype was picked up a small number of times. The chain carries TRBV12-3 or TRBV12-4 and TRBJ2-7; a possible D gene is TRBD1 (6 bases). Trimming left V 4 bases short and J 7 bases short, with 14 bases between. The CDR3 extends over 13 amino acids. DNA of the CDR3: TGTGCCAGCAGTTCCGGGACACCATTGGAGCAGTACTTC. Its protein is CASSSGTPLEQYF.

V and J are TRBV9 and TRBJ2-5; no clear D gene. The V gene lost 2 bases and the J gene lost 1 base, with 6 bases spanning the gap. The CDR3 extends over 13 amino acids. Germline CDR1 reads SGDLS; CDR2 reads YYNGEE. The CDR3 reads CASSVGAQETQYF. In DNA form, the CDR3 reads TGTGCCAGCAGCGTGGGTGCCCAAGAGACCCAGTACTTC.

This clonotype was seen once. The chain joins TRBV30 to TRBJ2-3; D assignment may be TRBD1 or TRBD2 (5 bases each). V was trimmed by 4 bases and J by 3 bases, leaving 17 bases between them. The CDR3 covers 15 residues. Germline V gives CDR1 GTSNPN, CDR2 SVGIG (reference sequence). Here the CDR3 reads CAWTSYEGLTDTQYF. CDR3 sequence (DNA): TGTGCCTGGACGTCTTACGAGGGGCTTACAGATACGCAGTATTTT.

There are many counts of this clonotype. The chain links TRBV7-2 to TRBJ2-5; TRBD2 aligns across 8 bases. CDR3 length: 15 residues. Trimming at V came to 1 base and at J to 4 bases, leaving 5 bases not matched to a gene. The germline V gene encodes CDR1 SGHTA and CDR2 FQGNSA. The CDR3 is CASSLGGAGAETQYF. CDR3 bases: TGTGCCAGCAGCTTAGGGGGAGCGGGGGCAGAGACCCAGTACTTC.

This clonotype was counted only a few times. V gene TRBV7-2 combines with J gene TRBJ2-1; possibly TRBD2 for D (6 bases). Trimming took 5 bases from V and 2 from J, leaving 13 bases between them. CDR3 length: 15 residues. Germline CDR1 SGHTA, CDR2 FQGNSA. The CDR3 spells CASSLRSGPYNEQFF. In DNA, the CDR3 is TGTGCCAGCAGCCTCAGGAGCGGGCCCTACAATGAGCAGTTCTTC.

The CDR3 reads CASSQDGNTEAFF. CDR3 nucleotide sequence: TGTGCCAGCAGCCAAGACGGGAACACTGAAGCTTTCTTT. The V call is TRBV12-3 or TRBV12-4, the J call TRBJ1-1; no firm D call. Trimming removed 6 bases at V and 1 base at J, with 9 bases between. The CDR3 is made up of 13 amino acids.

This clonotype was observed a handful of times. This rearrangement joins TRBV4-1 to TRBJ1-4; possible D gene TRBD1, 6 bases. Trimming cost V 8 bases and J 6 bases, with 19 bases left between them. Germline CDR1 MGHRA, CDR2 YSYEKL. The CDR3 contains 15 residues. CDR3 loop: CASRGEGGKYEKLFF. The CDR3 DNA sequence: TGCGCCAGCCGAGGCGAGGGGGGAAAGTATGAAAAACTGTTTTTT.

This clonotype has more than one count but fewer than ten. The V and J genes are TRBV12-3 or TRBV12-4 and TRBJ2-1; D remains unclear. The CDR3 spans 15 residues. V lost 3 bases and J lost 9, with 18 bases in between. The CDR3 DNA reads TGTGCCAGCAGTTTCGGGCCCCTCGGTTTCGTTGAGCAGTTCTTC. Residues: CASSFGPLGFVEQFF.